A selection of T cell receptor beta chains follows, all from one sample in a study of shared clonotypes between healthy human individuals. TCRdb's copy holds only in-frame clones and misses some; the assay was immunoSEQ multiplex PCR. Of under 1,100,000 clones detected, around 78% appear once; the ten largest clones hold roughly 0.57%. Specimen: memory CD4+ T cells from PBMCs. The origin of the receptors is a man between 18 and 29 years old in good health. Some clones in this sample may be carry-over from other donors' samples. The CDR3 runs from the conserved cysteine through the conserved F or W. A D gene is named only where the DNA matches it firmly. Some rows mark clone size as missing; the rest say once, few, many or name a class of expanded clone.

CDR3 DNA: TGCGCCAGCAGCTTGAACCGGGAGGGTGATACGCAGTATTTT
CDR3 protein: CASSLNREGDTQYF
J gene: TRBJ2-3
D gene: TRBD2
V gene: TRBV5-1
clone size: .

CDR3 DNA: TGTGCCAGCATTAGAGAGGGACTATCGCTCACAGATACGCAGTATTTT
CDR3 protein: CASIREGLSLTDTQYF
J gene: TRBJ2-3
D gene: TRBD2
V gene: TRBV2
clone size: .

CDR3 DNA: TGTGCCAGTAGTAGAATTAGCAATCAGCCCCAGCATTTT
CDR3 protein: CASSRISNQPQHF
J gene: TRBJ1-5
D gene: .
V gene: TRBV19
clone size: once

CDR3 DNA: TGTGCCAGCAGGTACGACAGGGACTCTGGAAACACCATATATTTT
CDR3 protein: CASRYDRDSGNTIYF
J gene: TRBJ1-3
D gene: TRBD1
V gene: TRBV6-1
clone size: few

CDR3 DNA: TGTGCCAGCAGGCGGACGAACACCGGGGAGCTGTTTTTT
CDR3 protein: CASRRTNTGELFF
J gene: TRBJ2-2
D gene: .
V gene: TRBV27
clone size: few

CDR3 DNA: TGCGCCAGCAGCCAACCGGGACTAGCGTTCTACAATGAGCAGTTCTTC
CDR3 protein: CASSQPGLAFYNEQFF
J gene: TRBJ2-1
D gene: TRBD2
V gene: TRBV10-2
clone size: .

CDR3 DNA: TGTGCCAGCAGTCCCGGGACACCCTATCAGCCCCAGCATTTT
CDR3 protein: CASSPGTPYQPQHF
J gene: TRBJ1-5
D gene: .
V gene: TRBV2
clone size: .

CDR3 DNA: TGTGCCAGCAGTTTACGTCCGGGACAGGGGGCGAGCGTGGAGTACTTC
CDR3 protein: CASSLRPGQGASVEYF
J gene: TRBJ2-4
D gene: TRBD1
V gene: TRBV28
clone size: .

CDR3 DNA: TGTGCCAGCAGTGAATTGGGGACTCAGCCCCAGCATTTT
CDR3 protein: CASSELGTQPQHF
J gene: TRBJ1-5
D gene: .
V gene: TRBV2
clone size: .

CDR3 DNA: TGCAGCGTTGAGGAGATCGCAGGACAGGGAGGCACTGAAGCTTTCTTT
CDR3 protein: CSVEEIAGQGGTEAFF
J gene: TRBJ1-1
D gene: TRBD1
V gene: TRBV29-1
clone size: .

CDR3 DNA: TGTGCCATCAGTGAGAACTACGAGCAGTACTTC
CDR3 protein: CAISENYEQYF
J gene: TRBJ2-7
D gene: .
V gene: TRBV10-3
clone size: many

CDR3 DNA: TGTGCCAGCAGCCAAGAAGCTGTCAGACCCCTCTCTGGAAACACCATATATTTT
CDR3 protein: CASSQEAVRPLSGNTIYF
J gene: TRBJ1-3
D gene: .
V gene: TRBV4-2
clone size: once

CDR3 DNA: TGCGCCAGCAGCTTGGGATTTATGCAGGCCAATGAGCAGTTCTTC
CDR3 protein: CASSLGFMQANEQFF
J gene: TRBJ2-1
D gene: .
V gene: TRBV5-1
clone size: .

CDR3 DNA: TGTGCCAGCAGCTTAAAAGGCCTGGCCGGGGAGCTGTTTTTT
CDR3 protein: CASSLKGLAGELFF
J gene: TRBJ2-2
D gene: .
V gene: TRBV11-2
clone size: .

CDR3 DNA: TGTGCCAGCAGTGTCGAGGCCCGGGAGACCCAGTACTTC
CDR3 protein: CASSVEARETQYF
J gene: TRBJ2-5
D gene: .
V gene: TRBV2
clone size: .

CDR3 DNA: TGTGCCAGCGGAGGGGAGACCCAGTACTTC
CDR3 protein: CASGGETQYF
J gene: TRBJ2-5
D gene: .
V gene: TRBV7-2
clone size: few

CDR3 DNA: TGTGCCACCAGCAGAGAGGGTCGGACTAGCGGGAGCTACGAGCAGTACTTC
CDR3 protein: CATSREGRTSGSYEQYF
J gene: TRBJ2-7
D gene: TRBD2
V gene: TRBV15
clone size: many

CDR3 DNA: TGTGCCAGCAGCTTCGGTGTAGCGGGAGAGGATACGCAGTATTTT
CDR3 protein: CASSFGVAGEDTQYF
J gene: TRBJ2-3
D gene: TRBD2
V gene: TRBV5-4
clone size: once

CDR3 DNA: TGTGCCAGCAGTTCGGGACGGCCATGGGAAAAACTGTTTTTT
CDR3 protein: CASSSGRPWEKLFF
J gene: TRBJ1-4
D gene: .
V gene: TRBV28
clone size: .

CDR3 DNA: TGTGCCAGCAGCGTAGGGCTTGCAACTAATGAAAAACTGTTTTTT
CDR3 protein: CASSVGLATNEKLFF
J gene: TRBJ1-4
D gene: .
V gene: TRBV9
clone size: once

CDR3 DNA: TGCGCCAGCAGCACCTCAGGGCAAGGGAACTATGGCTACACCTTC
CDR3 protein: CASSTSGQGNYGYTF
J gene: TRBJ1-2
D gene: .
V gene: TRBV5-1
clone size: .

CDR3 DNA: TGCGCCAGCAGCATCAAGGGGGAAGACACCGGGGAGCTGTTTTTT
CDR3 protein: CASSIKGEDTGELFF
J gene: TRBJ2-2
D gene: .
V gene: TRBV5-1
clone size: once

CDR3 DNA: TGCAGCGTTGGCGGGGAACAGGGTTGGTTTTCGACTGAAGCTTTCTTT
CDR3 protein: CSVGGEQGWFSTEAFF
J gene: TRBJ1-1
D gene: .
V gene: TRBV29-1
clone size: .

CDR3 DNA: TGTGCCAGCGGAGGGACCGCGGCGAACACCGGGGAGCTGTTTTTT
CDR3 protein: CASGGTAANTGELFF
J gene: TRBJ2-2
D gene: .
V gene: TRBV2
clone size: .

CDR3 DNA: TGCGCCAGCACCTTGGGGGGGAGCAACACTGAAGCTTTCTTT
CDR3 protein: CASTLGGSNTEAFF
J gene: TRBJ1-1
D gene: .
V gene: TRBV5-1
clone size: few

CDR3 DNA: TGTGCCATCAGTGACATTGGGACAGGGATTGGGTACAATGAGCAGTTCTTC
CDR3 protein: CAISDIGTGIGYNEQFF
J gene: TRBJ2-1
D gene: TRBD1
V gene: TRBV10-3
clone size: once

CDR3 DNA: TGTGCCAGCAGCTTAGTAGGGACAGAATACGAGCAGTACTTC
CDR3 protein: CASSLVGTEYEQYF
J gene: TRBJ2-7
D gene: TRBD1
V gene: TRBV7-2
clone size: .

CDR3 DNA: TGTGCCAGCAGCCAAGGGACAGCGAACACTGAAGCTTTCTTT
CDR3 protein: CASSQGTANTEAFF
J gene: TRBJ1-1
D gene: .
V gene: TRBV4-2
clone size: .

CDR3 DNA: TGTGCCAGCTCACCACTTGGCTCTTCGGGCCAAGGCGAGCAGTTCTTC
CDR3 protein: CASSPLGSSGQGEQFF
J gene: TRBJ2-1
D gene: .
V gene: TRBV18
clone size: .

CDR3 DNA: TGTGCCGCGGGCCAGACCTACGAGCAGTACTTC
CDR3 protein: CAAGQTYEQYF
J gene: TRBJ2-7
D gene: .
V gene: TRBV6-1
clone size: .

CDR3 DNA: TGTGCCTGGAGTGTACCAGTTAGCAATCAGCCCCAGCATTTT
CDR3 protein: CAWSVPVSNQPQHF
J gene: TRBJ1-5
D gene: .
V gene: TRBV30
clone size: .

CDR3 DNA: TGTGCCAGTAGTACGGGGACAGATAGCAATCAGCCCCAGCATTTT
CDR3 protein: CASSTGTDSNQPQHF
J gene: TRBJ1-5
D gene: TRBD1
V gene: TRBV19
clone size: .

CDR3 DNA: TGTGCCAGCAGCTTAGGTTTGAACAATGAGCAGTTCTTC
CDR3 protein: CASSLGLNNEQFF
J gene: TRBJ2-1
D gene: .
V gene: TRBV11-2
clone size: once

CDR3 DNA: TGTGCCAGCAAACAGAACACAGATACGCAGTATTTT
CDR3 protein: CASKQNTDTQYF
J gene: TRBJ2-3
D gene: .
V gene: TRBV2
clone size: few

CDR3 DNA: TGTGCCAGCTCTCGGGGCAGGAGTTATGGCTACACCTTC
CDR3 protein: CASSRGRSYGYTF
J gene: TRBJ1-2
D gene: .
V gene: TRBV18
clone size: .

CDR3 DNA: TGCAGCGTTGGCACGGGGCGGGGAATAGAGACCCAGTACTTC
CDR3 protein: CSVGTGRGIETQYF
J gene: TRBJ2-5
D gene: .
V gene: TRBV29-1
clone size: .

CDR3 DNA: TGTGCCAGCAGTATACCTAGCGGGAGCTCCTACAATGAGCAGTTCTTC
CDR3 protein: CASSIPSGSSYNEQFF
J gene: TRBJ2-1
D gene: TRBD2
V gene: TRBV28
clone size: .

CDR3 DNA: TGCGCCAGCAGCTTGGAGGGTGGGCAGAACAATCAGCCCCAGCATTTT
CDR3 protein: CASSLEGGQNNQPQHF
J gene: TRBJ1-5
D gene: .
V gene: TRBV5-1
clone size: .

CDR3 DNA: TGTGCCAGCAGTTTTGCCAATCAGCCCCAGCATTTT
CDR3 protein: CASSFANQPQHF
J gene: TRBJ1-5
D gene: .
V gene: TRBV28
clone size: .

CDR3 DNA: TGTGCCAGCTCACCCCTCACTAGCGGGAACACCGGGGAGCTGTTTTTT
CDR3 protein: CASSPLTSGNTGELFF
J gene: TRBJ2-2
D gene: TRBD2
V gene: TRBV18
clone size: .

CDR3 DNA: TGTGCCAGCAGCCGATACAGAGCGGGAGTTGAGACCCAGTACTTC
CDR3 protein: CASSRYRAGVETQYF
J gene: TRBJ2-5
D gene: TRBD2
V gene: TRBV28
clone size: .

CDR3 DNA: TGTGCCAGCAGTGAACTGGCAGGGGTACCTTCCGAGCAGTACTTC
CDR3 protein: CASSELAGVPSEQYF
J gene: TRBJ2-7
D gene: .
V gene: TRBV6-1
clone size: .

CDR3 DNA: TGTGCCAGCAGCTTACTTGGAGCCGGGGAGCTGTTTTTT
CDR3 protein: CASSLLGAGELFF
J gene: TRBJ2-2
D gene: .
V gene: TRBV7-2
clone size: .

CDR3 DNA: TGTGCCAGCAGTGTTGGACACTCTGGAAACACCATATATTTT
CDR3 protein: CASSVGHSGNTIYF
J gene: TRBJ1-3
D gene: .
V gene: TRBV2
clone size: .

CDR3 DNA: TGTGCCAGCGGGGACAGCCGAAACTATGGCTACACCTTC
CDR3 protein: CASGDSRNYGYTF
J gene: TRBJ1-2
D gene: TRBD1
V gene: TRBV28
clone size: .

CDR3 DNA: TGTGCCTGGAGCGCTGGGTTCGGGGGTAATCAACCCCAGCATTTT
CDR3 protein: CAWSAGFGGNQPQHF
J gene: TRBJ1-5
D gene: .
V gene: TRBV30
clone size: .

CDR3 DNA: TGTGCCAGCACCATAGGGATTGCCTCGCAAGAGACCCAGTACTTC
CDR3 protein: CASTIGIASQETQYF
J gene: TRBJ2-5
D gene: .
V gene: TRBV27
clone size: many

CDR3 DNA: TGTGCCGCCATACAGTTATCCTACAATGAGCAGTTCTTC
CDR3 protein: CAAIQLSYNEQFF
J gene: TRBJ2-1
D gene: .
V gene: TRBV30
clone size: .

CDR3 DNA: TGTGCCAGCAGCTTGGCCACTAGCACAGATACGCAGTATTTT
CDR3 protein: CASSLATSTDTQYF
J gene: TRBJ2-3
D gene: .
V gene: TRBV5-1
clone size: .

CDR3 DNA: TGCGCCAGCAGCCAGGGTCCGGATCAGCCCCAGCATTTT
CDR3 protein: CASSQGPDQPQHF
J gene: TRBJ1-5
D gene: .
V gene: TRBV5-1
clone size: .

CDR3 DNA: TGTGCCAGCAGCCTTCAGGCAGGGGGCGCCGGGGAGCTGTTTTTT
CDR3 protein: CASSLQAGGAGELFF
J gene: TRBJ2-2
D gene: TRBD1
V gene: TRBV7-9
clone size: few

CDR3 DNA: TGCGCCAGCAGCCACCCGGACAGGGAGGTGGGCGAGCAGTACTTC
CDR3 protein: CASSHPDREVGEQYF
J gene: TRBJ2-7
D gene: TRBD1
V gene: TRBV4-1
clone size: .

CDR3 DNA: TGTGCCAGCAGCCCGGGGACAGGGGGCACTGAAGCTTTCTTT
CDR3 protein: CASSPGTGGTEAFF
J gene: TRBJ1-1
D gene: TRBD1
V gene: TRBV5-6
clone size: .

CDR3 DNA: TGTGCCAGCAGCCTCCGGACAGGGACGTTATATGGCTACACCTTC
CDR3 protein: CASSLRTGTLYGYTF
J gene: TRBJ1-2
D gene: TRBD1
V gene: TRBV11-2
clone size: .

CDR3 DNA: TGTGCCAGCAGGCCGACAGGGTATGGCTACACCTTC
CDR3 protein: CASRPTGYGYTF
J gene: TRBJ1-2
D gene: TRBD1
V gene: TRBV28
clone size: .